The present T cell receptor (beta chain) was sequenced within a study of HIV-infected children after antiretroviral therapy interruption. Treatment given: PENTA 11 planned treatment interruption arm or continuous ART arm. The TCR library was built from RNA with a 3' RACE protocol and unique molecular identifiers. TCRdb reprocessed the 3' RACE reads with MiXCR, giving one entry per CDR3 protein. The sample yields tens of thousands of distinct CDR3 sequences, 4.3% seen once. In its sample, this clonotype was seen once. Germline V CDR1 and CDR2: SNHLY, FYNNEI. CDR3 length: 16 amino acids. The ends lost 3 bases at V and 3 bases at J; junction bases unmatched: 8.

The TCR originated in a pool of human donors with HIV. The sample here was CD45RA+ CD4+ T cells from PBMCs, pooled from several time points, taken from a donor given antiretroviral therapy, either interrupted or continuous. Specified subset: naive CD4+ CD45RA+ CD45RO- T cells. This chain connects TRBV2 to TRBJ2-5; 9 nucleotides match TRBD2. The CDR3 DNA is TGTGCCAGCAGTGAGTTTCAAGCGGGGGGAGAAGAGACCCAGTACTTC. Translation: CASSEFQAGGEETQYF.